The 18 T cell receptor beta chains listed next were all sequenced from one sample in a study of naive and memory T cell subsets. For these receptors, no antigen is known. Study-wide results and limits: Possibly reflecting memory cells re-expressing CD45RA, a few larger clonotypes occurred in naive repertoires, especially CD8.

Both TRBC1 and TRBC2 were covered by a beta constant-region primer of two equimolar oligonucleotides. Ligated cDNA was amplified by four rounds of PCR with nested alpha and beta constant-region primers and SP2. TCRdb reprocessed the UMI-ligation and nested PCR reads with MiXCR, giving one entry per CDR3 protein. Of roughly 97,000 distinct CDR3 sequences listed, more than 12% are singletons. Sequenced: naive CD8+ T cells from blood. The receptors originated from a human donor in good health.

CDR3 sequence: CASSLGGTAGELFF. The CDR3 nucleotides are TGTGCCAGCAGCTTGGGGGGTACTGCCGGGGAGCTGTTTTTT. J is TRBJ2-2 and V is TRBV5-4; no clear D. The CDR3 consists of 14 residues. V lost 0 bases to trimming and J lost 6 bases, with 9 bases between them. Germline V gene sequence: CDR1 SGHNT, CDR2 YYREEE (reference sequence).

This clonotype showed up just a few times. V is TRBV7-2 and J is TRBJ2-1; no definite D call. The CDR3 sequence is 13 residues long. V shed 1 base and J shed 6 bases, with 7 bases lying between them. Germline V gene data show CDR1 as SGHTA and CDR2 as FQGNSA. CDR3 nucleotides: TGTGCCAGCAGCTTAGTAAGTCTCAATGAGCAGTTCTTC. It is translated as CASSLVSLNEQFF.

Only a few counts were recorded for this clonotype. The chain links TRBV4-1 to TRBJ2-3; D is possibly TRBD2 (6 bases). The germline V and J ends were trimmed by 1 base and 2 bases, with 10 bases remaining between them. This CDR3 has 15 residues. From germline, CDR1 is MGHRA and CDR2 YSYEKL. CDR3 DNA sequence: TGCGCCAGCAGCCAAGCGCGGGGCGACACAGATACGCAGTATTTT. Translated: CASSQARGDTDTQYF.

This chain joins TRBV28 and TRBJ2-1, with TRBD2 as a possible D gene (6 bases). The V gene lost 6 bases and the J gene lost 6 bases, with 12 bases spanning the gap. Per the germline V gene, CDR1 is MDHEN and CDR2 is SYDVKM. The CDR3 totals 13 residues. The chain's CDR3 is CASSGGVSNEQFF. The CDR3, as DNA: TGTGCCAGCAGCGGCGGGGTGTCCAATGAGCAGTTCTTC.

This clonotype was detected many times. The chain employs TRBV6-2 or TRBV6-3 and TRBJ1-1; possibly TRBD1 for D (5 bases). CDR3 length: 14 amino acids. Germline CDR1 and CDR2: MNHEY and SVGEGT. V dropped 3 bases and J dropped 1 base, with 9 bases sitting between them. As DNA, the CDR3 is TGTGCCAGCAGTTATGCAGGGAGGAACACTGAAGCTTTCTTT. It specifies CASSYAGRNTEAFF.

This clonotype was recorded at least ten times. V usage is TRBV13 and J usage is TRBJ2-7, with D maybe TRBD1 (6 bases). V lost 5 bases and J lost 4, with 15 bases in between. Germline V CDR1 and CDR2: PRHDT, FYEKMQ (reference sequence). There are 14 residues in the CDR3. Written as DNA, the CDR3 is TGTGCCAGCAGCCACAAGGGGGTAGCATACGAGCAGTACTTC. It is translated as CASSHKGVAYEQYF.

The rearrangement uses TRBV10-3 and TRBJ2-1; TRBD2 matches 11 bases. In germline, CDR1 is ENHRY, CDR2 SYGVKD. Trimming removed 4 bases from V and 8 bases from J; junction bases left unmatched: 7. The CDR3 totals 15 residues. The CDR3: CAISGGGTSGDEQFF. CDR3 coding DNA: TGTGCCATCAGTGGTGGGGGGACTAGCGGCGATGAGCAGTTCTTC.

There are many counts of this clonotype. V usage is TRBV29-1 and J usage is TRBJ2-1; 8 nucleotides agree with TRBD2. Germline V gene data show CDR1 as SQVTM and CDR2 as ANQGSEA. V lost 3 bases and J lost 12; bases outside the gene matches: 7. The CDR3 is 12 amino acids. CDR3 coding DNA: TGCAGCGTTGAGAGCGGGAGATTGTCGCAGTTCTTC. It encodes CSVESGRLSQFF.

The rearrangement joins TRBV3-2 to TRBJ2-7. TRBV3-2 has pseudogene status. The CDR3 contains 16 residues. Here the CDR3 DNA reads TGTGCCAGCAGCCAAGGAGAAAGACGGTTTTTCTACGAGCAGTACTTC. Protein product: CASSQGERRFFYEQYF.

This clonotype was seen ten or more times. The chain links TRBV27 to TRBJ2-7; 9 positions match TRBD1. CDR1 is MNHEY, CDR2 SMNVEV, per germline (reference sequence). The CDR3 spans 15 residues. V shed 7 bases and J 3 bases; nucleotides not matched to a gene: 10. The CDR3 here is CASKPTGGEFYEQYF. In DNA, the CDR3 is TGTGCCAGCAAGCCGACAGGGGGAGAATTCTACGAGCAGTACTTC.

In this sample, this clonotype turned up many times. The rearrangement joins TRBV4-3 to TRBJ2-7; D gene unclear. V was trimmed by 4 bases and J by 1 base, leaving 11 bases between them. Germline values: CDR1 LGHNA, CDR2 YSLEER. This CDR3 has 14 amino acids. CDR3 residues: CASSPRGGSYEQYF. The CDR3 DNA reads as TGCGCCAGCAGCCCCCGTGGCGGATCCTACGAGCAGTACTTC.

This clonotype was seen many times. The chain is built from TRBV12-3 or TRBV12-4 and TRBJ2-1; D may correspond to TRBD1 or TRBD2 (5 bases each). Trimming took off 5 bases at V and 7 bases at J, with 15 bases between the two ends. The CDR3 covers 14 residues. The CDR3 DNA follows: TGTGCCAGCAGTCCGACCGGGACCACAAATGAGCAGTTCTTC. Translated, it gives CASSPTGTTNEQFF.

In its sample, this clonotype was seen a few times. The V call is TRBV4-2, the J call TRBJ2-1, with D hard to call. CDR3 length: 13 amino acids. Germline V gene lookup returns CDR1 LGHNA and CDR2 YNFKEQ. Trimming left V 0 bases short and J 8 bases short, with 8 bases between. In DNA form, the CDR3 reads TGTGCCAGCAGCCAAGAAGCTGGGGATGAGCAGTTCTTC. Amino acid sequence: CASSQEAGDEQFF.

This clonotype was picked up many times. The chain uses TRBV6-1 and TRBJ1-2; a possible D gene is TRBD1 (6 bases). V lost 6 bases and J 4 bases, leaving 15 bases between the germline ends. The CDR3 sequence is 14 residues long. Germline CDR1 and CDR2: MNHNS and SASEGT. The CDR3 nucleotides are TGTGCCAGCAGCGACGGACAGAATCGCTATGGCTACACCTTC. Amino acids: CASSDGQNRYGYTF.

Comment on this clonotype: A read error may produce the germline difference seen at one junction end. The J gene is TRBJ1-4, the V gene TRBV7-9; TRBD1 might be the D (6 bases). CDR1 is SEHNR, CDR2 FQNEAQ, per germline (reference sequence). This CDR3 region has 14 residues. CDR3 amino acids: CVSSLGGDTEKLFF. The DNA for the CDR3 is TGTGTCAGCAGCTTGGGGGGGGACACGGAAAAACTGTTTTTT.

This chain connects TRBV5-6 to TRBJ2-3; TRBD1 agrees at 7 bases. Looked up from germline, CDR1 is SGHDT and CDR2 is YYEEEE. The CDR3 is 17 amino acids. The V gene end was trimmed by 3 bases and the J gene end by 0 bases; junction bases not matched to a gene: 10. In DNA, the CDR3 is TGTGCCAGCAGCTGGGGACAGACGATCGTCAGCACAGATACGCAGTATTTT. This gives the protein CASSWGQTIVSTDTQYF.

V and J are TRBV7-9 and TRBJ1-6; TRBD1 might be the D (5 bases). V was clipped by 3 bases and J by 7 bases, with 10 bases between them. The CDR3 sequence is 14 residues long. Germline-derived CDR1 and CDR2 are SEHNR and FQNEAQ (reference sequence). CDR3 DNA: TGTGCCAGCAGCTTGGAGACAGTCAATTCACCCCTCCACTTT. Encoded protein: CASSLETVNSPLHF.

In its sample, this clonotype was seen many times. The genes are TRBV29-1 and TRBJ1-1, with a weak D call TRBD1 (5 bases). The germline CDR1 and CDR2 sequences are SQVTM and ANQGSEA. CDR3 length: 15 amino acids. With 2 bases removed from V and 7 bases from J, the gap between germline ends came to 20 bases. The DNA of the CDR3 is TGCAGCGTTGAACTGTCCGGGGCACACGGGGGTGAAGCTTTCTTT. Its translation: CSVELSGAHGGEAFF. Together with reference TRBV29-1 and TRBJ1-1, the CDR3 gives the full variable domain: SAVISQKPSRDICQRGTSLTIQCQVDSQVTMMFWYRQQPGQSLTLIATANQGSEATYESGFVIDKFPISRPNLTFSTLTVSNMSPEDSSIYLCSVELSGAHGGEAFFGQGTRLTVV.